The 11 T cell receptor beta chains below were found in one sample sequenced in a study of cytomegalovirus exposure and HLA in healthy donors. Profiling relied on immunoSEQ multiplex PCR, and the TCRdb table lists in-frame clones only, not all of them. The profile shows 330,000 or so clones, 80% to 90% of them singletons. Sequenced input: PBMCs. These receptors all stem from a woman under 30 in good health and CMV-seronegative.

The sample holds a few counts of this clone. V is TRBV4-2 and J is TRBJ2-3, with 7 bases matching TRBD2. The CDR3 length is 18 residues. The ends lost 1 base at V and 4 bases at J; junction bases unmatched: 14. Germline V gene data show CDR1 as LGHNA and CDR2 as YNFKEQ. CDR3 DNA: TGTGCCAGCAGCCAAGCCCTTTCAGCGGGAACCCCTCCAGATACGCAGTATTTT. Translated: CASSQALSAGTPPDTQYF.

The chain joins TRBV5-1 to TRBJ2-7, with 11 bases aligning to TRBD1. With 4 bases clipped from V and 6 bases from J, the junction kept 21 bases outside the gene matches. The germline V gene encodes CDR1 SGHRS and CDR2 YFSETQ. The CDR3 has 19 residues. CDR3 sequence: CASSPAGTGGLKGVLEQYF. CDR3 DNA: TGCGCCAGCAGCCCGGCTGGGACAGGGGGGTTGAAGGGCGTCCTCGAGCAGTACTTC.

The chain links TRBV7-2 to TRBJ2-2, with D perhaps matching TRBD1 (5 bases). V was shortened by 3 bases and J by 4 bases, with 9 bases between the two germline ends. The CDR3 sequence is 14 residues long. The germline V gene has CDR1 SGHTA and CDR2 FQGNSA. CDR3 in DNA: TGTGCCAGCAGCTTCCAGGGCCTCACCGGGGAGCTGTTTTTT. Protein sequence: CASSFQGLTGELFF.

This clone was detected once. This sequence joins TRBV27 and TRBJ1-4; 7 bases are a match to TRBD1. CDR1 and CDR2 from the germline V gene are MNHEY and SMNVEV (reference sequence). V gave up 1 base and J gave up 7 bases; unmatched junction bases: 6. This CDR3 contains 15 residues. CDR3 DNA: TGTGCCAGCAGTTTATATAGGACAGGCGGTGAAAAACTGTTTTTT. Translated: CASSLYRTGGEKLFF. The full variable domain, with the rest looked up from reference TRBV27 and TRBJ1-4, is EAQVTQNPRYLITVTGKKLTVTCSQNMNHEYMSWYRQDPGLGLRQIYYSMNVEVTDKGDVPEGYKVSRKEKRNFPLILESPSPNQTSLYFCASSLYRTGGEKLFFGSGTQLSVL.

The chain recombines TRBV4-3 with TRBJ2-1; perhaps TRBD2 as D (6 bases). V was shortened by 2 bases and J by 6 bases, with 23 bases between the two germline ends. The germline V gene encodes CDR1 LGHNA and CDR2 YSLEER. This CDR3 comprises 18 residues. CDR3 residues: CASSQYLPPWDFSNEQFF. CDR3 sequence (DNA): TGCGCCAGCAGCCAATACCTTCCCCCTTGGGACTTCTCCAATGAGCAGTTCTTC.

DNA of the CDR3: TGTGCCAGCAGCCACCTGGCGGGGCTAGGCGGCACAGATACGCAGTATTTT. Its protein is CASSHLAGLGGTDTQYF. The chain recombines TRBV4-2 with TRBJ2-3, with TRBD2 as a possible D gene (6 bases). CDR3 size: 17 residues. V was cut by 3 bases and J by 1 base, with 17 bases left in between. The V gene's germline CDR1 is LGHNA and CDR2 YNFKEQ.

This clone was counted a few times. The same CDR3 arises from other DNA sequences in this sample as well. This chain joins TRBV18 and TRBJ2-3; D is unclear. V was clipped by 6 bases and J by 5 bases, with 6 bases between them. CDR1 and CDR2 from the germline V gene are KGHSH and LQKENI. This CDR3 has 11 residues. CDR3 in DNA: TGTGCCAGCTCCCCGGGAGATACGCAGTATTTT. Translating it yields CASSPGDTQYF.

This clone showed up just once. This chain links TRBV11-1 with TRBJ2-7, with 9 positions matching TRBD2. The CDR3 spans 15 residues. V was pared by 1 base and J by 2 bases, with 3 bases of the junction left unmatched. Per the germline V gene, CDR1 is SGHAT and CDR2 is FQDESV (reference sequence). The CDR3 sequence: CASSLGLAGTYEQYF. CDR3 nucleotide sequence: TGTGCCAGCAGCTTAGGGCTAGCGGGGACCTACGAGCAGTACTTC. The full variable domain, in which reference TRBV11-1 and TRBJ2-7 provide the parts outside the CDR3, is EAEVAQSPRYKITEKSQAVAFWCDPISGHATLYWYRQILGQGPELLVQFQDESVVDDSQLPKDRFSAERLKGVDSTLKIQPAELGDSAMYLCASSLGLAGTYEQYFGPGTRLTVT.

The rearrangement joins TRBV9 to TRBJ2-5; no definite D call. CDR1 is SGDLS and CDR2 is YYNGEE in the germline V gene. The length of the CDR3 is 15 residues. The V and J ends lost 2 bases and 5 bases respectively, with 16 bases between them. CDR3 protein: CASSVAGGQWETQYF. The CDR3 DNA reads as TGTGCCAGCAGCGTGGCTGGCGGTCAATGGGAGACCCAGTACTTC.

This chain connects TRBV7-2 to TRBJ2-7; perhaps TRBD1 as D (5 bases). This CDR3 has 15 amino acids. CDR1 and CDR2 from the germline V gene are SGHTA and FQGNSA. V was cut by 5 bases and J by 1 base, with 15 bases left in between. The CDR3 spells CASSLSLPGSYEQYF. The CDR3 region has the DNA TGTGCCAGCAGCCTTTCCCTACCAGGGTCCTACGAGCAGTACTTC.

The chain couples TRBV6-5 to TRBJ2-2; the D is unclear. Trimming pared 8 bases from V and 4 bases from J, leaving 14 bases between. The germline CDR1 and CDR2 sequences are MNHEY and SVGAGI. The CDR3 extends over 14 amino acids. CDR3: CASRYLAATGELFF. The CDR3 DNA follows: TGTGCCAGCCGATATCTGGCGGCCACCGGGGAGCTGTTTTTT.